The text below deals with one TCR beta chain. Its antigen remains unidentified. Vbeta (60) and Jbeta (13) primers were used in the PCR. Per the original methods: Later analysis identified tens of millions of unique TCR beta chains, about 10 million shared. The protocol was immunoSEQ multiplex PCR, while the TCRdb copy is restricted to in-frame clones and leaves out a portion. Clone size and the V and J calls come from that table; the DNA yielded D and trimming. The sample totals under 90,000 clones. Trimming took 0 bases from V and 4 from J; bases not matched to a gene: 2. The length of the CDR3 is 15 residues. Germline CDR1 is WNHNN and CDR2 is SYGVQD (reference sequence). The source of the sample is a study of cytomegalovirus exposure and HLA in healthy donors. The study, taken as a whole, reports: Apart from CMV serostatus, no immune exposure information was available.

J is TRBJ1-4 and V is TRBV10-1, with TRBD1 identical over 7 bases. The sequence derives from a man between 50 and 59 years old in good health and CMV-seropositive. Sequencing was performed on PBMCs. The CDR3 reads CASSESTGYNEKLFF. In nucleotides, the CDR3 is TGCGCCAGCAGTGAGTCGACAGGGTATAATGAAAAACTGTTTTTT.